These 18 T cell receptor beta chains came from one sample sequenced in a study of molecular identifiers for immune sequencing clone quantification. From the PCR reads, TCRdb called clonotypes with MiXCR, one entry per CDR3 protein. The table has about 8,300 distinct CDR3 sequences, about 33% seen once; the top ten hold around 5.3%. Sequencing was done on a sample of naive CD8+ T cells from blood, with Jurkat cell RNA spiked in. Stated subset: FACS-sorted CD8+CD4-CCR7+CD45RA+ naive T cells. The receptors shown here come from a human donor in good health. Some libraries in this study had Jurkat cell RNA spiked in.

Note on this clonotype: A read error may be the cause here, since a much bigger clone is one base away. The chain links TRBV5-1 to TRBJ2-3, with 11 bases that match TRBD2. The junction had 15 bases not matched to a gene; V was cut back by 2 bases and J by 4 bases. CDR1 and CDR2 from the germline V gene are SGHRS and YFSETQ. This CDR3 contains 19 residues. The CDR3 loop is CASSFAYSGLAGTADTQYF. The CDR3, as DNA: TGCGCCAGCAGCTTTGCCTACTCCGGACTAGCGGGTACAGCAGATACGCAGTATTTT.

This sequence joins TRBV9 and TRBJ1-1; 7 nucleotides line up with TRBD1. J was trimmed by 7 bases and V by 4 bases; bases with no gene match: 10. CDR3 length equals 14 residues. CDR1 and CDR2 from the germline V gene are SGDLS and YYNGEE. The CDR3 region has the DNA TGTGCCAGCAGCTATACAGGACAGGCGGATGAAGCTTTCTTT. This codes for CASSYTGQADEAFF.

The chain is built from TRBV6-2 or TRBV6-3 and TRBJ2-7; no reliable D call. Germline CDR1 and CDR2: MNHEY and SVGEGT. CDR3 length equals 12 residues. Trimming took off 4 bases at V and 4 bases at J, with 8 bases between the two ends. The CDR3 DNA reads as TGTGCCAGCAGTTCCACGGGTTACGAGCAGTACTTC. It specifies CASSSTGYEQYF.

The chain carries TRBV7-8 and TRBJ2-7; D is tentatively TRBD1 or TRBD2 (5 bases each). Germline CDR1 SGHVS, CDR2 FQNEAQ. The CDR3 totals 13 residues. V lost 7 bases and J 2 bases, leaving 12 bases between the germline ends. Here the CDR3 reads CASTTGRAYEQYF. CDR3 nucleotide sequence: TGTGCCAGCACCACGGGGCGTGCCTACGAGCAGTACTTC.

The DNA of the CDR3 is TGTGCCAGCAGCGAGGGAACTAATGAAAAACTGTTTTTT. The encoded protein is CASSEGTNEKLFF. This chain uses TRBV9 with TRBJ1-4; D remains ambiguous. From germline, CDR1 is SGDLS and CDR2 YYNGEE. The CDR3 runs 13 residues. Trimming pared 3 bases from V and 1 base from J, leaving 4 bases between.

The chain is built from TRBV29-1 and TRBJ2-7, with 9 nucleotides matching TRBD1. Germline trimming cut 8 bases from V and 3 bases from J; bases unmatched to any gene: 8. The germline V gene has CDR1 SQVTM and CDR2 ANQGSEA. The CDR3 extends over 13 amino acids. In nucleotides, the CDR3 is TGCAGCTTCCGGGACAGGGAACACTACGAGCAGTACTTC. It encodes CSFRDREHYEQYF.

A note on this clonotype: This is likely a read error, given that the CDR3 carries no conserved phenylalanine or tryptophan at its end. J is TRBJ2-1 and V is TRBV13; D gene uncertain. Trimming left V 0 bases short and J 7 bases short, with 10 bases between. This CDR3 contains 14 residues. CDR1 PRHDT and CDR2 FYEKMQ come from the germline V gene (reference sequence). The CDR3 sequence is CASSLGIPRNEQFY. In DNA, the CDR3 is TGTGCCAGCAGCTTAGGTATTCCTAGGAATGAGCAGTTCTAC.

This chain connects TRBV5-5 to TRBJ2-5; D gene uncertain. The CDR3 is made up of 11 amino acids. V lost 4 bases and J lost 10, with 11 bases in between. CDR1 is SGHKS and CDR2 is YYEKEE in the germline V gene (reference sequence). The CDR3 nucleotides read TGTGCCAGCAGCAGGGCAGCGTTCCAGTACTTC. This gives the protein CASSRAAFQYF.

The V call is TRBV6-5, the J call TRBJ1-2; a possible D gene is TRBD1 (5 bases). From germline, CDR1 is MNHEY and CDR2 SVGAGI. The CDR3 spans 13 residues. Trimming took off 6 bases at V and 13 bases at J, with 21 bases between the two ends. DNA for the CDR3: TGTGCCAGCAGCCGCGGCCAGGGTCGTATCTTCACCTTC. Translating gives CASSRGQGRIFTF.

The chain has TRBV27 and TRBJ1-2, with 10 bases that match TRBD1. CDR1 and CDR2 from the germline V gene are MNHEY and SMNVEV (reference sequence). The CDR3 consists of 14 residues. Unmatched junction bases numbered 4, after V lost 5 bases and J lost 4 bases. The CDR3 sequence: CASSHGQGGYGYTF. In nucleotides, the CDR3 is TGTGCCAGCAGTCACGGACAGGGGGGCTATGGCTACACCTTC.

Of note for this clonotype: This may be a read error: a much more frequent sequence differs by one nucleotide. The chain recombines TRBV20-1 with TRBJ2-5; no reliable D call. The CDR3 is made up of 13 amino acids. With 6 bases removed from V and 1 base from J, the gap between germline ends came to 12 bases. Germline V lookup: CDR1 DFQATT, CDR2 SNEGSKA (reference sequence). The CDR3 DNA sequence: TGCAGTGCAAGGGCACTCTCCCAAGAGACCCAGTACTTC. Protein: CSARALSQETQYF.

In its sample, this clonotype ranks as medium-sized (0.01 to 0.1%). The chain uses TRBV4-3 and TRBJ2-7; a possible D gene is TRBD1 (6 bases). The V gene's germline CDR1 is LGHNA and CDR2 YSLEER. Trimming shortened V by 3 bases and J by 2 bases, and 11 bases separated the two germline ends. CDR3 length equals 14 residues. The CDR3 sequence is CASSQGARAYEQYF. The DNA of the CDR3 is TGCGCCAGCAGCCAGGGGGCGAGGGCCTACGAGCAGTACTTC.

CDR3 nucleotides: TGTGCCAGCAGCCCTACTAGCGGGAGGTACGAGCAGTACTTC. Its protein is CASSPTSGRYEQYF. The chain has TRBV7-8 and TRBJ2-7; 12 bases are a match to TRBD2. Germline V gene lookup returns CDR1 SGHVS and CDR2 FQNEAQ. The length of the CDR3 is 14 residues. Trimming took 5 bases from V and 4 from J; bases not matched to a gene: 3.

To note about this clonotype: A read error may explain this, as a much larger clone is one base away. This rearrangement joins TRBV18 to TRBJ2-2; 7 positions agree with TRBD2. After removal of 4 bases from V and 5 bases from J, the junction contained 7 bases not matched to a gene. The CDR3 length is 15 residues. Looked up from germline, CDR1 is KGHSH and CDR2 is LQKENI. The CDR3 DNA reads TGTGCCAGCTCACAGCCGGGAGGAAGGACCGGGGAGCTGTTTTTT. It encodes CASSQPGGRTGELFF.

This clonotype was observed a few times. This sequence joins TRBV27 and TRBJ2-3, with D possibly being TRBD2 (5 bases). Germline V gene lookup returns CDR1 MNHEY and CDR2 SMNVEV (reference sequence). The length of the CDR3 is 12 residues. The CDR3 region has the DNA TGTGTGGCGGGCGGGAGCACAGATACGCAGTATTTT. Protein sequence: CVAGGSTDTQYF.

The chain links TRBV28 to TRBJ2-7, with D unclear. The CDR3 has 13 amino acids. The germline gives CDR1 MDHEN, CDR2 SYDVKM. V lost 10 bases and J 0 bases, leaving 13 bases between the germline ends. The CDR3 region is CATLPPNSYEQYF. The CDR3 nucleotides read TGTGCCACCTTACCACCCAACTCCTACGAGCAGTACTTC.

As concerns this clonotype: Sequence at one end of the junction differs from germline and may be a read error. The chain is built from TRBV7-8 and TRBJ2-3, with 11 bases identical to TRBD2. CDR1 and CDR2 from the germline V gene are SGHVS and FQNEAQ. The CDR3 has 19 residues. CDR3 sequence reads: CASSLAPGTSGQGTGTQYF. The CDR3 DNA sequence: TGTGCCAGCAGCTTAGCACCCGGGACTAGCGGCCAAGGCACAGGTACGCAGTATTTT.

By frequency in the sample, this clonotype is medium-sized. The chain links TRBV28 to TRBJ1-5; tentatively, D is TRBD1 (5 bases). Trimming took 2 bases from V and 11 from J, leaving 13 bases between them. CDR3 length: 13 residues. Per the germline V gene, CDR1 is MDHEN and CDR2 is SYDVKM. This CDR3 reads CASSLRRAGAQHF. The CDR3 DNA reads as TGTGCCAGCAGTTTAAGAAGGGCGGGGGCCCAGCATTTT.